Sequencing of this T cell receptor beta chain was carried out in a study of T cell responses to AZD1222 COVID-19 vaccine. Study-level findings and limits: Spike as a whole was targeted by vaccine-associated CD4 TCRs, dominant at 160-218 and 743-854. Targets within unmutated variant regions were reportedly found for nearly half of spike-specific TCRs. Two AZD1222 administrations were followed by greater Spike-specific TCR breadth and depth. Most donors were white British, females outnumbered males, and clonal diversity was possibly underestimated.

Sequencing was performed with immunoSEQ multiplex PCR; in TCRdb, only in-frame clones are kept and a portion is missing. The sample gives about 170,000 clones, more than 80% of which show up once; roughly 3.8% is in the top ten. This clone was observed a handful of times. The antigen remains unidentified. V was shortened by 0 bases and J by 6 bases, with 7 bases between the two germline ends. The germline V gene encodes CDR1 SGDLS and CDR2 YYNGEE. The CDR3 totals 12 residues. The starting material was peripheral blood, obtained on day 0 of AZD1222 vaccination. The chain combines TRBV9 with TRBJ2-7, with D hard to call. This receptor was identified in an adult in good health. This CDR3 reads CASSVVKGEQYF. CDR3 coding DNA: TGTGCCAGCAGCGTAGTTAAGGGCGAGCAGTACTTC. The complete variable domain, with remaining parts taken from reference TRBV9 and TRBJ2-7, reads DSGVTQTPKHLITATGQRVTLRCSPRSGDLSVYWYQQSLDQGLQFLIQYYNGEERAKGNILERFSAQQFPDLHSELNLSSLELGDSALYFCASSVVKGEQYFGPGTRLTVT.